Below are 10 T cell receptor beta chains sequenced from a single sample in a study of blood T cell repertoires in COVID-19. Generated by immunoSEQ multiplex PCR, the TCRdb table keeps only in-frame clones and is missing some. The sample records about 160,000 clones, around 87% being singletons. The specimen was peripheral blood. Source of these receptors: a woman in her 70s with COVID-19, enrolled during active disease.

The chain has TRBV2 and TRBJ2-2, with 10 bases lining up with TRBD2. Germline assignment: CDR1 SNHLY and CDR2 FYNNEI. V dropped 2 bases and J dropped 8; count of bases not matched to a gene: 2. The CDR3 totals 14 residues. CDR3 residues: CASSEQTSGGELFF. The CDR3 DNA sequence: TGTGCCAGCAGTGAACAGACTAGCGGGGGGGAGCTGTTTTTT.

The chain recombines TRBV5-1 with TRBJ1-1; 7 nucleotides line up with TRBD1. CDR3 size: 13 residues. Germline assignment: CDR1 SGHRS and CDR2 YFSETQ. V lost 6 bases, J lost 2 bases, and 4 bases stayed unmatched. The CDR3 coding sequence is TGCGCCAGCACCGGACAGGTTAACACTGAAGCTTTCTTT. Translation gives CASTGQVNTEAFF.

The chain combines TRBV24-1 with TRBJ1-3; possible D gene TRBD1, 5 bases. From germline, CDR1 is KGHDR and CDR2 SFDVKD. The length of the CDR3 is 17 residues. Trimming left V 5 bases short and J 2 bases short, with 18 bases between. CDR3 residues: CATSGRTPGMAGNTIYF. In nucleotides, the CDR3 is TGTGCCACCAGTGGCCGAACGCCAGGGATGGCTGGAAACACCATATATTTT.

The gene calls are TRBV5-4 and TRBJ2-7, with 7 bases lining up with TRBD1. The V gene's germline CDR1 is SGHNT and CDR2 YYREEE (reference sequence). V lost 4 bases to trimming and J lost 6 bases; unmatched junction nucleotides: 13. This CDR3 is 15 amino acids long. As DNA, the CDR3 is TGTGCCAGCAGCCACTCCCCAGGGGGAGAATTCGAGCAGTACTTC. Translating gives CASSHSPGGEFEQYF.

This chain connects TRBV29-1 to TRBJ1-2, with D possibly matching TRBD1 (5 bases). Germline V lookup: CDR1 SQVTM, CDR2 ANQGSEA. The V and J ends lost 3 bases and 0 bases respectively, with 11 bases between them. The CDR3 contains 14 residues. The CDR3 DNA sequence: TGCAGCGTTGATCCGCAGGGATCTAACTATGGCTACACCTTC. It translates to CSVDPQGSNYGYTF.

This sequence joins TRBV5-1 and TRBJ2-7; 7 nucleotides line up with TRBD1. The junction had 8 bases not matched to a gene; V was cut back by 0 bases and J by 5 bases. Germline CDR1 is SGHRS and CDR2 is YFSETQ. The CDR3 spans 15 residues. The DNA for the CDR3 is TGCGCCAGCAGCTTGGGGACAGGCTCGTTCCACGAGCAGTACTTC. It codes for CASSLGTGSFHEQYF.

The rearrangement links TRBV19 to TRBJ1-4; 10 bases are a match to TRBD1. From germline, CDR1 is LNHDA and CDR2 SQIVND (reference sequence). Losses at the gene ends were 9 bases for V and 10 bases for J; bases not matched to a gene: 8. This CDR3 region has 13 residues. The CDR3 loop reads CARNRDRGGKLFF. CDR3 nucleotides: TGTGCCAGGAACCGGGACAGGGGCGGAAAACTGTTTTTT.

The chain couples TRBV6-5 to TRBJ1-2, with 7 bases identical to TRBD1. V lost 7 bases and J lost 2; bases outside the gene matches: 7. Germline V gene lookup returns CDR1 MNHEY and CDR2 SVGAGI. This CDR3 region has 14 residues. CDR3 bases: TGTGCCAGCAAGCCACTGGGACAGAACTATGGCTACACCTTC. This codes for CASKPLGQNYGYTF.

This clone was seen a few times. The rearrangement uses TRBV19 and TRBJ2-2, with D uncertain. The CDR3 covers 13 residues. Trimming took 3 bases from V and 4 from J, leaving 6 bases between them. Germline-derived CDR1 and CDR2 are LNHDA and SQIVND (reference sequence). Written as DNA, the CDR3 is TGTGCCAGTAGTATCGGTCCCACCGGGGAGCTGTTTTTT. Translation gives CASSIGPTGELFF.

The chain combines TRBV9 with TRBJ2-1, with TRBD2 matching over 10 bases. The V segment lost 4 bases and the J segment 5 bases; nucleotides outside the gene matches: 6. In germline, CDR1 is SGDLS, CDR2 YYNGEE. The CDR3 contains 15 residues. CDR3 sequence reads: CASSSRLAGHNEQFF. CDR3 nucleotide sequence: TGTGCCAGCAGCTCACGACTAGCGGGCCACAATGAGCAGTTCTTC.